Below are 25 T cell receptor beta chains sequenced from a single sample in a study of T-cell memory formation after mild COVID-19. Each CDR3 protein is one row after TCRdb ran MiXCR on the 5' RACE reads. The repertoire has under 400,000 distinct CDR3 sequences, 25% to 30% of them found once; the top ten carry 13%. Specimen: PBMCs or a T cell subset sorted from them (not recorded which). Every receptor here comes from an adult woman who had mild COVID-19 (a few samples of this study predate the infection). Cell type and time point are not known.

CDR3 sequence reads: CASSLISWGRDTEAFF. DNA of the CDR3: TGTGCCAGCAGCTTAATATCATGGGGGAGGGACACTGAAGCTTTCTTT. V gene TRBV5-6 combines with J gene TRBJ1-1, with D perhaps TRBD1 (5 bases). Germline loops: CDR1 SGHDT, CDR2 YYEEEE. This CDR3 is built from 16 residues. Trimming took off 2 bases at V and 3 bases at J, with 17 bases between the two ends.

The genes are TRBV7-6 and TRBJ2-1, with 9 bases matching TRBD2. Germline CDR1 is SGHVS and CDR2 is FNYEAQ. The CDR3 has 16 amino acids. V gave up 8 bases and J gave up 7 bases; unmatched junction bases: 15. In DNA form, the CDR3 reads TGTGCCAGCTCCAGGGGCCTAAGCGGGGGGAGGAATGAGCAGTTCTTC. Its translation is CASSRGLSGGRNEQFF.

J is TRBJ1-1 and V is TRBV6-2 or TRBV6-3; D unresolved. Trimming left V 0 bases short and J 1 base short, with 6 bases between. This CDR3 spans 14 amino acids. Germline loops: CDR1 MNHEY, CDR2 SVGEGT. As DNA, the CDR3 is TGTGCCAGCAGTTACTCGCCAAAGAACACTGAAGCTTTCTTT. Translated, it gives CASSYSPKNTEAFF.

J is TRBJ2-7 and V is TRBV4-3, with D unresolved. This CDR3 is 15 amino acids long. Germline-derived CDR1 and CDR2 are LGHNA and YSLEER. The V gene lost 0 bases and the J gene lost 0 bases, with 9 bases spanning the gap. CDR3 sequence: CASSQELKSSYEQYF. The CDR3 region has the DNA TGCGCCAGCAGCCAAGAATTGAAGAGCTCCTACGAGCAGTACTTC.

This chain uses TRBV4-2 with TRBJ2-1; unclear D gene. CDR3 length equals 13 residues. Germline loops: CDR1 LGHNA, CDR2 YNFKEQ. V lost 2 bases and J 9 bases, leaving 11 bases between the germline ends. CDR3 nucleotides: TGTGCCAGCAGCCAAATAGGCGACCCTGAGCAGTTCTTC. This codes for CASSQIGDPEQFF.

The chain is built from TRBV2 and TRBJ2-3; the match to TRBD2 covers 12 bases. V lost 6 bases, J lost 4 bases, and 8 bases stayed unmatched. The CDR3 runs to 16 residues. CDR1 is SNHLY, CDR2 FYNNEI, per germline. In DNA form, the CDR3 reads TGTGCCAGCAGATCCTGGACTAGCGGGGTCCCAGATACGCAGTATTTT. Translating gives CASRSWTSGVPDTQYF.

This clonotype was counted only a few times. The rearrangement joins TRBV4-3 to TRBJ2-1, with 11 nucleotides matching TRBD2. Germline V gene lookup returns CDR1 LGHNA and CDR2 YSLEER. The trim removed 5 bases at V and 10 bases at J, leaving 13 bases unmatched. CDR3 length: 16 amino acids. The CDR3 sequence: CASSTRTSGSHWEQFF. The CDR3 DNA reads TGCGCCAGCAGCACACGGACTAGCGGGTCGCATTGGGAGCAGTTCTTC.

The chain combines TRBV27 with TRBJ2-4; 7 bases fit TRBD1. CDR3 length equals 19 residues. Trimming took 5 bases from V and 0 from J; bases not matched to a gene: 16. Germline V gene data show CDR1 as MNHEY and CDR2 as SMNVEV (reference sequence). The CDR3 sequence is CASSLPTGTGPLAKNIQYF. CDR3 nucleotide sequence: TGTGCCAGCAGTCTCCCGACAGGGACGGGGCCGCTAGCCAAAAACATTCAGTACTTC.

This clonotype has just a few counts. The CDR3 DNA reads TGTGCCAGCGGCGGCGTTCCCTCCTACGAGCAGTACTTC. Its translation is CASGGVPSYEQYF. This chain links TRBV28 with TRBJ2-7; D is undetermined. CDR1 is MDHEN and CDR2 is SYDVKM in the germline V gene. The CDR3 sequence is 13 residues long. Trimming cost V 8 bases and J 0 bases, with 11 bases left between them.

This clonotype was detected a few times. The DNA of the CDR3 is TGTGCCAGCAGTTCCCGGACAGGGGGCGCAAGCAATCAGCCCCAGCATTTT. Translated: CASSSRTGGASNQPQHF. The chain joins TRBV12-3 or TRBV12-4 to TRBJ1-5; 11 positions match TRBD1. V lost 4 bases to trimming and J lost 1 base; unmatched junction nucleotides: 6. The CDR3 is made up of 17 amino acids.

This chain links TRBV4-3 with TRBJ2-7; D gene unclear. V gave up 0 bases and J gave up 3 bases, with 18 bases separating them. Germline CDR1 is LGHNA and CDR2 is YSLEER. This CDR3 has 17 residues. CDR3 DNA sequence: TGCGCCAGCAGCCAAGATCTCCCGGGTCCCCTCTACTACGAGCAGTACTTC. Translated: CASSQDLPGPLYYEQYF.

This chain connects TRBV5-1 to TRBJ2-7, with a possible D match to TRBD2 (5 bases). The CDR3 is made up of 16 amino acids. Germline V CDR1 and CDR2: SGHRS, YFSETQ. V was shortened by 0 bases and J by 0 bases, with 13 bases between the two germline ends. Here the CDR3 DNA reads TGCGCCAGCAGCTTGGAAAGTAAGCGGCCCTCCTACGAGCAGTACTTC. This encodes CASSLESKRPSYEQYF. The full variable domain, in which reference TRBV5-1 and TRBJ2-7 provide the parts outside the CDR3, is KAGVTQTPRYLIKTRGQQVTLSCSPISGHRSVSWYQQTPGQGLQFLFEYFSETQRNKGNFPGRFSGRQFSNSRSEMNVSTLELGDSALYLCASSLESKRPSYEQYFGPGTRLTVT.

The chain employs TRBV29-1 and TRBJ2-5; 7 bases line up with TRBD1. The germline gives CDR1 SQVTM, CDR2 ANQGSEA. This CDR3 comprises 14 residues. V was pared by 2 bases and J by 2 bases, with 5 bases of the junction left unmatched. The CDR3 region is CSVERAGGQETQYF. CDR3 DNA: TGCAGCGTTGAAAGGGCAGGGGGACAAGAGACCCAGTACTTC.

This chain links TRBV12-3 or TRBV12-4 with TRBJ2-2; the D gene is possibly TRBD1 (5 bases). The CDR3 runs to 16 residues. The ends were cut back, 5 bases at V and 6 bases at J, with 19 bases in the middle. CDR3 protein: CASSRYHIGAAGELFF. The DNA for the CDR3 is TGTGCCAGCAGTCGTTACCACATAGGGGCTGCCGGGGAGCTGTTTTTT.

The chain is built from TRBV2 and TRBJ1-1; no reliable D call. The V end lost 3 bases, the J end lost 2 bases, and 10 bases lay between the germline ends. CDR1 and CDR2 from the germline V gene are SNHLY and FYNNEI. The CDR3 contains 14 residues. This CDR3 reads CASSDRDTNTEAFF. DNA of the CDR3: TGTGCCAGCAGTGATCGGGATACCAACACTGAAGCTTTCTTT.

This chain joins TRBV7-9 and TRBJ2-3, with 8 bases fitting TRBD2. Germline CDR1 reads SEHNR; CDR2 reads FQNEAQ (reference sequence). The length of the CDR3 is 16 residues. Trimming removed 4 bases from V and 4 bases from J; junction bases left unmatched: 10. The DNA of the CDR3 is TGTGCCAGCAGCTACACTAGCGGAGGGGGTTCAGATACGCAGTATTTT. Translation gives CASSYTSGGGSDTQYF.

The sample holds many counts of this clonotype. V and J are TRBV4-3 and TRBJ2-4, with 9 bases that match TRBD1. Germline-derived CDR1 and CDR2 are LGHNA and YSLEER. CDR3 length equals 16 residues. Germline trimming cut 2 bases from V and 7 bases from J; bases unmatched to any gene: 9. CDR3: CASSQTGQGRRNIQYF. The CDR3 nucleotides read TGCGCCAGCAGCCAAACCGGACAGGGGCGAAGGAACATTCAGTACTTC.

The table lists this clonotype with a few counts. The chain uses TRBV11-2 and TRBJ2-1; possibly TRBD1 for D (5 bases). The germline V and J ends were trimmed by 2 bases and 4 bases, with 9 bases remaining between them. Germline V lookup: CDR1 SGHAT, CDR2 FQNNGV. This CDR3 has 14 residues. CDR3 protein: CASSLTRDYNEQFF. In DNA, the CDR3 is TGTGCCAGCAGCTTAACCAGGGATTACAATGAGCAGTTCTTC.

This clonotype was picked up one time. CDR3 region: CASSLAGVVTDTQYF. The CDR3 nucleotides read TGTGCCAGCAGCCTTGCGGGGGTAGTCACAGATACGCAGTATTTT. This chain uses TRBV9 with TRBJ2-3; 7 bases fit TRBD2. Trimming at V came to 4 bases and at J to 2 bases, leaving 7 bases not matched to a gene. The CDR3 spans 15 residues. Germline values: CDR1 SGDLS, CDR2 YYNGEE.

This clonotype came up many times. The CDR3 DNA sequence: TGTGCCAGCAGTTTAGCTCGGTACCGGGAACCCCAGTACTTC. Translating it yields CASSLARYREPQYF. This rearrangement joins TRBV12-3 or TRBV12-4 to TRBJ2-5; a possible D gene is TRBD2 (5 bases). The CDR3 runs 14 residues. Trimming left V 0 bases short and J 9 bases short, with 14 bases between.

The CDR3 region has the DNA TGTGCCAGCAGCTTAACCCCAGGGATCGGCGGGGAGCTGTTTTTT. Amino acids: CASSLTPGIGGELFF. This rearrangement joins TRBV7-2 to TRBJ2-2; tentative D call: TRBD1 (5 bases). The length of the CDR3 is 15 residues. Germline CDR1 SGHTA, CDR2 FQGNSA. Trimming shortened V by 2 bases and J by 7 bases, and 14 bases separated the two germline ends.

This chain connects TRBV7-8 to TRBJ2-7; D unresolved. CDR1 SGHVS and CDR2 FQNEAQ come from the germline V gene. The CDR3 is 13 amino acids. The V end lost 3 bases, the J end lost 3 bases, and 9 bases lay between the germline ends. CDR3 amino acids: CASSFSVGYEQYF. The CDR3 region has the DNA TGTGCCAGCAGCTTCTCCGTGGGCTACGAGCAGTACTTC.

This clonotype was seen a few times. The J gene is TRBJ2-7, the V gene TRBV6-2 or TRBV6-3; TRBD1 or TRBD2 may be the D gene (5 bases each). V was trimmed by 4 bases and J by 1 base, leaving 14 bases between them. CDR3 size: 15 residues. The V gene's germline CDR1 is MNHEY and CDR2 SVGEGT. CDR3 coding DNA: TGTGCCAGCAGTTCCGCCGGGGCCCCGTCCTACGAGCAGTACTTC. It is translated as CASSSAGAPSYEQYF.

This clonotype was recorded a few times. The gene calls are TRBV5-4 and TRBJ2-1; TRBD1 might be the D (5 bases). V gave up 5 bases and J gave up 4 bases, with 19 bases separating them. The CDR3 sequence is 16 residues long. Germline V gene lookup returns CDR1 SGHNT and CDR2 YYREEE (reference sequence). The CDR3 nucleotides are TGTGCCAGCAGTGTGAAGAGTGGGGCCGTGTACAATGAGCAGTTCTTC. Translation: CASSVKSGAVYNEQFF.

In this sample, this clonotype turned up a few times. This chain joins TRBV12-3 or TRBV12-4 and TRBJ2-5, with D hard to call. Trimming took 0 bases from V and 0 from J, leaving 8 bases between them. This CDR3 comprises 15 residues. CDR3 in amino acids: CASSLAGAYQETQYF. The CDR3 DNA is TGTGCCAGCAGTTTAGCCGGAGCGTACCAAGAGACCCAGTACTTC.